The sequence of this T cell receptor (beta chain) was determined in a study of T cell responses to AZD1222 COVID-19 vaccine. Notes on the study in general: Compared with day 0, the breadth and depth of the Spike-specific TCR repertoire rose significantly after two doses of AZD1222.

Germline assignment: CDR1 SGDLS and CDR2 YYNGEE. The CDR3 consists of 14 residues. Trimming left V 3 bases short and J 0 bases short, with 7 bases between. The table came from immunoSEQ multiplex PCR; TCRdb's copy has only in-frame clones and leaves some out. The top ten hold less than 10% of the sample, which has roughly 100,000 clones, about 90% seen once. As to this clone: Its antigen is unidentified.

The rearrangement joins TRBV9 to TRBJ1-5; D unclear. This TCR derives from an adult who received the AZD1222 COVID-19 vaccine. This specimen was peripheral blood, taken 28 days after the second AZD1222 dose. CDR3 residues: CASSADHSNQPQHF. CDR3 sequence (DNA): TGTGCCAGCAGCGCGGACCATAGCAATCAGCCCCAGCATTTT.